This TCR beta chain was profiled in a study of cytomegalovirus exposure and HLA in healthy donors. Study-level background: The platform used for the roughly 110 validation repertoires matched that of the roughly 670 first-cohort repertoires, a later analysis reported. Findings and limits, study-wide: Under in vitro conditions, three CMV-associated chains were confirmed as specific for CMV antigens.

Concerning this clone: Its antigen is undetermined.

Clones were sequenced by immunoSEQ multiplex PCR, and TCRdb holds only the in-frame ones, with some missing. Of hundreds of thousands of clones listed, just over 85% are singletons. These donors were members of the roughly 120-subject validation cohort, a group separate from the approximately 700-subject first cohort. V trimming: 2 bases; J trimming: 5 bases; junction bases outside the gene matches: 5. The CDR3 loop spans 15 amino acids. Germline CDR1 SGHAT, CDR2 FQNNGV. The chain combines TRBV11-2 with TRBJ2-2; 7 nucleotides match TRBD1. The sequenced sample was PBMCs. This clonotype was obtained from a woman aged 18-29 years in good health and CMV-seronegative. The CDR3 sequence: CASSLLTGITGELFF. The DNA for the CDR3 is TGTGCCAGCAGCTTATTGACAGGGATTACCGGGGAGCTGTTTTTT.